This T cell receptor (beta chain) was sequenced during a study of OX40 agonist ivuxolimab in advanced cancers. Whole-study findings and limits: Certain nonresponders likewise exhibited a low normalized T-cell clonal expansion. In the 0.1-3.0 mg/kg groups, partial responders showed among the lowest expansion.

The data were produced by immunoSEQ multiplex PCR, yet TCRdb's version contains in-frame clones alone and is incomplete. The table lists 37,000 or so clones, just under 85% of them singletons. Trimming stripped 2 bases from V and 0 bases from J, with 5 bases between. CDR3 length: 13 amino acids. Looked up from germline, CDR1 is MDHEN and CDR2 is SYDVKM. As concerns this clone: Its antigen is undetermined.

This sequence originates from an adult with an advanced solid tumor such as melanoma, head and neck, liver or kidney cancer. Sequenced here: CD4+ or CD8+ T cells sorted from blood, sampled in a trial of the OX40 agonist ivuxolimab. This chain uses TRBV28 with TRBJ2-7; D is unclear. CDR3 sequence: CASSLKGSYEQYF. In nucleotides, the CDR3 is TGTGCCAGCAGTTTAAAGGGCTCCTACGAGCAGTACTTC.